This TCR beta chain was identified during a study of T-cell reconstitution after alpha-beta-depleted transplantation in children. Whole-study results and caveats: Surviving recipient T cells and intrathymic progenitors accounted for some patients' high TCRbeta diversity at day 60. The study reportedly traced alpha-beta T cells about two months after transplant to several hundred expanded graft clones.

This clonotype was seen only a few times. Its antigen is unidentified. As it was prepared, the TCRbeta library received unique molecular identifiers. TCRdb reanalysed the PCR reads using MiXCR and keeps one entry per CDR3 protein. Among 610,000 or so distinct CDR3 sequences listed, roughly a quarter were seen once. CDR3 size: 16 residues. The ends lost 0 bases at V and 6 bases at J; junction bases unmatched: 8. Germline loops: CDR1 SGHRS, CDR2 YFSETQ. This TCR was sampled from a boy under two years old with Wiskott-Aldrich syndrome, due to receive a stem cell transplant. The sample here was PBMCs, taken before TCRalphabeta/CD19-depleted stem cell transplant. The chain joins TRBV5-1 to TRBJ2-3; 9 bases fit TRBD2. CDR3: CASSLAKAGGPDTQYF. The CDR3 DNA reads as TGCGCCAGCAGCTTGGCCAAGGCGGGAGGGCCGGATACGCAGTATTTT.